The clone carrying this TCR beta chain was seen only a few times. One entry per CDR3 protein, called by TCRdb with MiXCR from the RT-PCR reads. The table records 150,000 to 250,000 distinct CDR3 sequences, 40% to 45% of them present only once. The sample originates from a study of patients and donors after allogeneic stem cell transplantation. Trimming at V came to 5 bases and at J to 4 bases, leaving 5 bases not matched to a gene. The CDR3 runs 16 residues. Per germline, CDR1 SEHNR and CDR2 FQNEAQ (reference sequence). J is TRBJ2-3 and V is TRBV7-9, with 14 bases that match TRBD2. Material for sequencing was blood, either unsorted or a sorted T cell fraction (not recorded which). The receptor comes from a human donor who was either an allogeneic HSCT recipient or a stem cell or donor lymphocyte infusion donor (not recorded which). It is not recorded whose cells these are; they may come from a transplant donor. The CDR3 DNA sequence: TGTGCCAGCAGCCAGTTGGGACTAGCGGGAGCAGATACGCAGTATTTT. Protein sequence: CASSQLGLAGADTQYF.